These 5 T cell receptor beta chains came from one sample sequenced in a study of T and B cells in COVID-19 patients. BIOMED2 TRB-A/B primer pools were used in multiplex TRB PCR. One entry per CDR3 protein, called by TCRdb with MiXCR from the multiplex PCR reads. The repertoire holds about 8,400 distinct CDR3 sequences, about 25% seen once, with about 6% in the top ten. From blood, roughly 220-550 ng of genomic DNA served as TRB template. The specimen sequenced was blood. The receptors were gathered from a human donor who had recovered from COVID-19.

This chain connects TRBV12-3 or TRBV12-4 to TRBJ1-5; D ambiguous. The CDR3 runs 12 residues. V was shortened by 1 base and J by 2 bases, with 0 bases between the two germline ends. The CDR3 coding sequence is TGTGCCAGCAGTTTAGGCAATCAGCCCCAGCATTTT. Translation: CASSLGNQPQHF.

This clonotype was detected only a few times. The chain couples TRBV20-1 to TRBJ2-3; D gene unclear. CDR1 is DFQATT and CDR2 is SNEGSKA in the germline V gene (reference sequence). Trimming left V 6 bases short and J 0 bases short, with 16 bases between. The CDR3 totals 15 residues. The CDR3 coding sequence is TGCAGTGCCCTCCGGGTAGCTGCTAGCACAGATACGCAGTATTTT. It codes for CSALRVAASTDTQYF.

This clonotype is deemed medium-sized. This chain joins TRBV6-2 or TRBV6-3 and TRBJ2-3; D possibly corresponds to TRBD1 (6 bases). Germline CDR1 reads MNHEY; CDR2 reads SVGEGT. V dropped 7 bases and J dropped 2 bases, with 13 bases sitting between them. This CDR3 comprises 14 residues. CDR3 residues: CASTSTGDTDTQYF. In nucleotides, the CDR3 is TGTGCCAGCACCTCGACAGGAGACACAGATACGCAGTATTTT.

Points on this clonotype: This likely comes from a read error, as the CDR3 has no conserved phenylalanine or tryptophan at its end. The V call is TRBV7-2, the J call TRBJ2-7; 9 bases are a match to TRBD2. J lost 6 bases, V lost 3 bases, and 6 bases had no gene match. Germline V gives CDR1 SGHTA, CDR2 FQGNSA. This CDR3 has 14 residues. CDR3 nucleotides: TGTGCCAGCAGCTTCTTAGCGGGAGAGGGCGAGCAGTACTCC. Translating gives CASSFLAGEGEQYS.

V is TRBV19 and J is TRBJ2-5; 11 bases fit TRBD2. This CDR3 is 13 amino acids long. The V and J ends lost 11 bases and 2 bases, in that order; junction bases with no gene match: 4. Germline assignment: CDR1 LNHDA and CDR2 SQIVND (reference sequence). Here the CDR3 reads CAWIAGGQETQYF. The CDR3 DNA sequence: TGTGCCTGGATAGCGGGAGGGCAAGAGACCCAGTACTTC.